The text below deals with one T cell receptor (beta chain). Clinical history as reported by participants underpinned cohort assignment. Recovery meant two consecutive negative NP/OP PCR tests, professional clearance, or resolved symptoms. Original data processing: For nucleated cells, counts were estimated from reference gene primer amplification. Sequenced by immunoSEQ multiplex PCR; TCRdb stores in-frame clones only, minus some. The V and J calls and clone size come from that table; D and trimming were worked out from the DNA. This table has approximately 270,000 clones, approximately 85% appearing once. The sample comes from a study of blood T cell repertoires in COVID-19. With 5 bases removed from V and 2 bases from J, the gap between germline ends came to 16 bases. Germline loops: CDR1 SEHNR, CDR2 FQNEAQ (reference sequence). CDR3 length: 16 residues.

This sequence originates from a young woman who had recovered from COVID-19. The chain carries TRBV7-9 and TRBJ1-5, with D hard to call. Sequencing was carried out using PBMCs or T cells enriched from blood (not recorded which). This CDR3 reads CASSTDHGNRNQPQHF. CDR3 DNA: TGTGCCAGCAGCACCGACCACGGGAATCGCAATCAGCCCCAGCATTTT.